These 12 T cell receptor beta chains were sequenced from one sample in a study of cytomegalovirus exposure and HLA in healthy donors. With 60 Vbeta and 13 Jbeta primers, the PCR was carried out. The protocol was immunoSEQ multiplex PCR, while the TCRdb copy is restricted to in-frame clones and leaves out a portion. In the table there are 90,000 to 120,000 clones, over 75% of which are singletons. The source material was PBMCs. The receptors derive from a male donor in good health and CMV-seronegative.

This chain links TRBV19 with TRBJ2-7; TRBD1 agrees at 9 bases. CDR1 LNHDA and CDR2 SQIVND come from the germline V gene (reference sequence). After removal of 5 bases from V and 4 bases from J, the junction contained 6 bases not matched to a gene. The CDR3 is made up of 14 amino acids. The CDR3 is CASSRGTGIYEQYF. CDR3 coding DNA: TGTGCCAGTAGTCGCGGGACAGGGATTTACGAGCAGTACTTC.

The chain has TRBV27 and TRBJ2-5; D remains unclear. V lost 2 bases to trimming and J lost 1 base, with 8 bases between them. In germline, CDR1 is MNHEY, CDR2 SMNVEV (reference sequence). The CDR3 consists of 14 residues. CDR3 residues: CASSLSRIQETQYF. The CDR3 nucleotides read TGTGCCAGCAGTTTAAGCCGCATCCAAGAGACCCAGTACTTC.

The chain is built from TRBV2 and TRBJ1-5; the D gene is possibly TRBD1 (5 bases). V was shortened by 1 base and J by 7 bases, with 14 bases between the two germline ends. Germline lookup yields CDR1 SNHLY and CDR2 FYNNEI. The CDR3 has 15 residues. CDR3 protein: CASSEERTPDQPQHF. CDR3 nucleotide sequence: TGTGCCAGCAGTGAAGAACGGACACCGGACCAGCCCCAGCATTTT.

V usage is TRBV28 and J usage is TRBJ1-2; 9 bases are shared with TRBD1. CDR3 length: 14 residues. Germline CDR1 and CDR2: MDHEN and SYDVKM. J was trimmed by 4 bases and V by 2 bases; bases with no gene match: 2. The CDR3 loop reads CASSLQTGGYGYTF. In nucleotides, the CDR3 is TGTGCCAGCAGTTTACAGACAGGGGGCTATGGCTACACCTTC.

The CDR3, as DNA: TGCGCCAGCAGCCAAACCGGACTAGCCAGCTCCTACAATGAGCAGTTCTTC. Its protein product is CASSQTGLASSYNEQFF. The chain couples TRBV4-1 to TRBJ2-1; 8 nucleotides line up with TRBD2. V lost 2 bases and J lost 0; bases outside the gene matches: 6. CDR1 and CDR2 (germline): MGHRA, YSYEKL. The CDR3 contains 17 residues.

The chain uses TRBV14 and TRBJ2-7; 9 bases are shared with TRBD2. Germline assignment: CDR1 SGHDN and CDR2 FVKESK. The CDR3 runs to 16 residues. The junction had 5 bases not matched to a gene; V was cut back by 2 bases and J by 0 bases. CDR3 sequence reads: CASSQLSGGSSYEQYF. The CDR3, as DNA: TGTGCCAGCAGCCAACTCAGCGGGGGGAGCTCCTACGAGCAGTACTTC.

This chain uses TRBV18 with TRBJ1-1; D unresolved. V lost 2 bases and J 2 bases, leaving 6 bases between the germline ends. Germline CDR1 is KGHSH and CDR2 is LQKENI. This CDR3 spans 13 amino acids. CDR3 nucleotide sequence: TGTGCCAGCTCACCAGCGGTCAACACTGAAGCTTTCTTT. Protein: CASSPAVNTEAFF.

The chain carries TRBV19 and TRBJ2-1; 7 bases align to TRBD2. From germline, CDR1 is LNHDA and CDR2 SQIVND (reference sequence). The J segment lost 6 bases and the V segment lost 5 bases, leaving 7 bases of the junction unmatched. The CDR3 runs 14 residues. The CDR3 protein is CASSVSGPLNEQFF. CDR3 bases: TGTGCCAGTAGTGTTAGCGGGCCCCTCAATGAGCAGTTCTTC.

The chain links TRBV6-5 to TRBJ2-1; 11 bases align to TRBD2. The CDR3 totals 14 residues. V shed 0 bases and J 8 bases; nucleotides not matched to a gene: 0. Germline loops: CDR1 MNHEY, CDR2 SVGAGI. CDR3 in amino acids: CASSYSLAGDEQFF. The CDR3 DNA sequence: TGTGCCAGCAGTTACTCACTAGCGGGAGATGAGCAGTTCTTC.

This clone was seen only a few times. J is TRBJ2-1 and V is TRBV7-6; 8 bases agree with TRBD1. The CDR3 runs to 16 residues. V dropped 1 base and J dropped 6; count of bases not matched to a gene: 8. CDR1 is SGHVS and CDR2 is FNYEAQ in the germline V gene. CDR3 sequence reads: CASSLEATGDSNEQFF. In nucleotides, the CDR3 is TGTGCCAGCAGCTTAGAGGCGACAGGGGATTCCAATGAGCAGTTCTTC.

The chain combines TRBV5-1 with TRBJ1-1; 10 bases align to TRBD1. The CDR3 has 15 amino acids. Germline values: CDR1 SGHRS, CDR2 YFSETQ. V lost 2 bases and J lost 1; bases outside the gene matches: 2. The CDR3 region is CASSFRQGANTEAFF. The CDR3 region has the DNA TGCGCCAGCAGCTTTCGACAGGGGGCGAACACTGAAGCTTTCTTT.

The chain recombines TRBV18 with TRBJ1-5; maybe TRBD1 (5 bases). V lost 3 bases and J lost 2, with 14 bases in between. CDR1 and CDR2 (germline): KGHSH, LQKENI. The CDR3 loop spans 16 amino acids. The DNA for the CDR3 is TGTGCCAGCTCACCTGGTGTGGGAGGGGGCAATCAGCCCCAGCATTTT. This sequence encodes CASSPGVGGGNQPQHF.